The sequence of this TCR beta chain was determined in a study of T cell repertoires in ileal Crohn's disease. Study results and limitations: Clonal expansions were more frequent in active smokers than non-smokers at surgery. Compared with CD4 T cells, sorted CD8 cells carried more expanded clones.

Around 0.45 micrograms of biopsy DNA per sample underwent TCRB immunosequencing. Repertoires were generated with immunoSEQ multiplex PCR, while TCRdb's copy carries only in-frame clones and drops some. The sample lists a few thousand clones; under 80% were seen once. The germline gives CDR1 SGHVS, CDR2 FNYEAQ. Trimming removed 1 base from V and 3 bases from J, with 10 bases in between. This CDR3 is built from 15 residues. This clone was seen more than once but under ten times. Antigen unknown. The receptor was isolated from an adult with Crohn's disease. The specimen was ileal tissue. The chain has TRBV7-6 and TRBJ2-1, with a possible D match to TRBD2 (5 bases). In DNA form, the CDR3 reads TGTGCCAGCAGCTTAGATAGCGCAGGCTACAATGAGCAGTTCTTC. Translation gives CASSLDSAGYNEQFF.